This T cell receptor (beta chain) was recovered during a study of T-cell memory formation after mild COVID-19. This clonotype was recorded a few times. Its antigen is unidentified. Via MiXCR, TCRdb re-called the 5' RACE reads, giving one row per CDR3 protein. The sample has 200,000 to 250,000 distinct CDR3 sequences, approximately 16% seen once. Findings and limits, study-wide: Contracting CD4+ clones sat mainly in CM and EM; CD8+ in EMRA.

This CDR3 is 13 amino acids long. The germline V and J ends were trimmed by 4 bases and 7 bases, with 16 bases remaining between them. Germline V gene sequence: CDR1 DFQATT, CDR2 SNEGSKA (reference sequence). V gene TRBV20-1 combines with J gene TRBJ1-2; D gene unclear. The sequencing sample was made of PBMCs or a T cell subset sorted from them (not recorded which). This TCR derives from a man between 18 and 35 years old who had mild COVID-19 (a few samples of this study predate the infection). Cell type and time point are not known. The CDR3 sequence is CSATLYGSGGYTF. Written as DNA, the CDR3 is TGCAGTGCTACCCTATATGGCTCCGGTGGCTACACCTTC.